A single sample is the source of the 12 T cell receptor beta chains below, sequenced in a study of beta chain features in type 1 diabetes. Reverse transcribing all isolated RNA meant expressed TCRB transcripts were sequenced. The data were produced by immunoSEQ multiplex PCR, yet TCRdb's version contains in-frame clones alone and is incomplete. The repertoire has around 400,000 clones, 10% to 15% of them found once; the top ten carry about 0.018%. Source material: naive CD4+ T cells from blood. All receptors derive from a man younger than 35 in good health.

This clone was seen a handful of times. The rearrangement links TRBV21-1 to TRBJ1-5; the table gives TRBD1 as D, unverified against the DNA. TRBV21-1 is annotated as a pseudogene. This CDR3 comprises 17 residues. Here the CDR3 reads CASSKEQGPNSNQPQHF. As DNA, the CDR3 is TGTGCCAGCAGCAAAGAACAGGGACCGAATAGCAATCAGCCCCAGCATTTT.

The CDR3 DNA sequence: TGTGCCAGCAGCCCCGCGAGGAGGGAAGTCTACGAGCAGTACTTC. Residues: CASSPARREVYEQYF. The rearrangement links TRBV27 to TRBJ2-7; D is possibly TRBD2 (6 bases). The germline V gene has CDR1 MNHEY and CDR2 SMNVEV (reference sequence). Between the trimmed V and J ends, which lost 6 bases and 3 bases, there was a span of 18 bases. The CDR3 has 15 residues.

The chain links TRBV7-2 to TRBJ2-1; the D is unclear. CDR1 is SGHTA, CDR2 FQGNSA, per germline. This CDR3 region has 12 residues. Trimming stripped 2 bases from V and 9 bases from J, with 8 bases between. CDR3 protein: CASSLLTTEQFF. CDR3 nucleotides: TGTGCCAGCAGCTTACTGACAACTGAGCAGTTCTTC.

This chain uses TRBV30 with TRBJ1-6; 7 bases match TRBD1. The CDR3 runs to 15 residues. V trimming: 8 bases; J trimming: 2 bases; junction bases outside the gene matches: 9. Per the germline V gene, CDR1 is GTSNPN and CDR2 is SVGIG (reference sequence). This CDR3 reads CASRQGRTYNSPLHF. The CDR3, as DNA: TGTGCCAGTAGACAGGGAAGGACCTATAATTCACCCCTCCACTTT.

V usage is TRBV7-9 and J usage is TRBJ1-2; 7 bases map to TRBD1. The CDR3 length is 13 residues. The trim removed 4 bases at V and 4 bases at J, leaving 3 bases unmatched. Germline CDR1 is SEHNR and CDR2 is FQNEAQ (reference sequence). The CDR3 here is CASSSGQLYGYTF. The CDR3 DNA sequence: TGTGCCAGCAGCTCGGGACAGCTCTATGGCTACACCTTC.

V is TRBV7-9 and J is TRBJ2-3; tentatively, D is TRBD1 (6 bases). The length of the CDR3 is 16 residues. Germline V gene sequence: CDR1 SEHNR, CDR2 FQNEAQ (reference sequence). The ends were cut back, 1 base at V and 3 bases at J, with 14 bases in the middle. CDR3 residues: CASSLEGGFRTDTQYF. The CDR3, as DNA: TGTGCCAGCAGCTTAGAAGGGGGATTTCGAACAGATACGCAGTATTTT. Based on the CDR3 plus reference TRBV7-9 and TRBJ2-3, the full variable domain is DTGVSQNPRHKITKRGQNVTFRCDPISEHNRLYWYRQTLGQGPEFLTYFQNEAQLEKSRLLSDRFSAERPKGSFSTLEIQRTEQGDSAMYLCASSLEGGFRTDTQYFGPGTRLTVL.

V gene TRBV7-6 combines with J gene TRBJ2-7; a weak D match, TRBD2 (5 bases). V was pared by 6 bases and J by 5 bases, with 17 bases between. Germline lookup yields CDR1 SGHVS and CDR2 FNYEAQ. CDR3 length equals 14 residues. In nucleotides, the CDR3 is TGTGCCAGCAGGCGGGCCCGTACAACCGACGAGCAGTACTTC. Translating it yields CASRRARTTDEQYF.

This clone was seen many times. The chain is built from TRBV13 and TRBJ2-4; D perhaps matches TRBD1 (6 bases). The germline V gene has CDR1 PRHDT and CDR2 FYEKMQ (reference sequence). V shed 5 bases and J shed 0 bases, with 11 bases lying between them. The CDR3 length is 15 residues. The CDR3 sequence is CASSTTGLAKNIQYF. CDR3 nucleotide sequence: TGTGCCAGCAGCACTACAGGGCTAGCCAAAAACATTCAGTACTTC.

This chain connects TRBV11-2 to TRBJ2-7, with D possibly TRBD1 on 6 matching bases. Germline V gives CDR1 SGHAT, CDR2 FQNNGV. CDR3 length equals 15 residues. Trimming took 5 bases from V and 2 from J, leaving 16 bases between them. The CDR3 coding sequence is TGTGCCAGCAGCAACAACAGGGAACGACCCTACGAGCAGTACTTC. Its protein is CASSNNRERPYEQYF.

This clone has a handful of counts. The CDR3 protein is CASSQRSYNEQFF. CDR3 sequence (DNA): TGCGCCAGCAGCCAACGGTCCTACAATGAGCAGTTCTTC. The chain couples TRBV4-3 to TRBJ2-1; D remains ambiguous. Between the trimmed V and J ends, which lost 2 bases and 1 base, there was a span of 3 bases. Germline loops: CDR1 LGHNA, CDR2 YSLEER. CDR3 length: 13 residues.

The V call is TRBV29-1, the J call TRBJ2-2; tentative D call: TRBD1 (5 bases). Per the germline V gene, CDR1 is SQVTM and CDR2 is ANQGSEA. V was pared by 4 bases and J by 3 bases, with 21 bases between. This CDR3 comprises 17 residues. The CDR3 DNA reads as TGCAGCGTTGGATATTCTCAGGGTTCAGGTGACACCGGGGAGCTGTTTTTT. Amino acid sequence: CSVGYSQGSGDTGELFF.

Only a few counts were recorded for this clone. The rearrangement uses TRBV6-5 and TRBJ1-2; 9 positions match TRBD1. CDR1 is MNHEY and CDR2 is SVGAGI in the germline V gene. This CDR3 spans 12 amino acids. The V gene end was trimmed by 8 bases and the J gene end by 7 bases; junction bases not matched to a gene: 5. CDR3 protein: CASGQGRFGYTF. As DNA, the CDR3 is TGTGCCAGCGGACAGGGGAGGTTTGGCTACACCTTC.